This TCR beta chain comes out of a study of blood T cell repertoires in COVID-19. Study-level information: Specimens from acute and convalescent COVID-19 originated in the United States, Italy and Spain. PBMCs, B-cell-depleted T cells, or T cells were the source of the cDNA or gDNA that made up the material.

About this clone: Other nucleotide sequences in the sample specify the same CDR3.

The germline V gene has CDR1 SNHLY and CDR2 FYNNEI. The length of the CDR3 is 10 residues. Trimming at V came to 6 bases and at J to 8 bases, leaving 0 bases not matched to a gene. Methods used by the authors: Reference gene primer amplification yielded estimated nucleated cell counts. Assay: immunoSEQ multiplex PCR; the TCRdb copy retains only in-frame clones and omits some. V and J calls and clone size are given by that table; D and trimming were obtained from the DNA. This table holds around 300,000 clones, over 75% found once. Sequences were obtained from peripheral blood. V and J are TRBV2 and TRBJ1-1, with 7 bases fitting TRBD1. This TCR was sampled from a woman aged 65 to 85 with acute or convalescent COVID-19. CDR3 sequence reads: CASRQGEAFF. The CDR3 nucleotides read TGTGCCAGCAGACAGGGGGAAGCTTTCTTT.